The next 7 T cell receptor beta chains were all read from a single sample in a study of blood T cell repertoires in COVID-19. Sequencing used immunoSEQ multiplex PCR; TCRdb keeps in-frame clones, though not all of them. Of approximately 210,000 clones listed, 83% were seen once; the top ten hold roughly 2.5%. The source material was peripheral blood. The source is a woman aged 40 to 55 with active or convalescent COVID-19.

The J gene is TRBJ1-2, the V gene TRBV9; possibly TRBD1 for D (5 bases). V lost 3 bases to trimming and J lost 3 bases, with 12 bases between them. Looked up from germline, CDR1 is SGDLS and CDR2 is YYNGEE. The CDR3 spans 14 residues. The CDR3 sequence is CASSASWGDYGYTF. CDR3 nucleotide sequence: TGTGCCAGCAGCGCCAGCTGGGGGGACTATGGCTACACCTTC.

The gene calls are TRBV27 and TRBJ1-2, with 8 bases fitting TRBD1. This CDR3 contains 14 residues. V was clipped by 5 bases and J by 4 bases; unmatched bases: 6. The germline V gene has CDR1 MNHEY and CDR2 SMNVEV (reference sequence). This chain's CDR3 is CASSPTGGSYGYTF. The DNA for the CDR3 is TGTGCCAGCAGTCCCACAGGGGGTAGCTATGGCTACACCTTC.

J is TRBJ2-5 and V is TRBV23-1; 15 bases are shared with TRBD2. TRBV23-1 is annotated as an ORF whose role is uncertain. With V trimmed by 0 bases and J by 6 bases, 11 bases remained unmatched. The CDR3 runs 19 residues. The CDR3 nucleotides are TGCGCCAGCAGTCAATCGGAACAGGGGACTAGCGGGGGGCAAAAGACCCAGTACTTC. Translated: CASSQSEQGTSGGQKTQYF.

V usage is TRBV19 and J usage is TRBJ2-1, with 9 nucleotides matching TRBD2. CDR3 size: 16 residues. The junction had 12 bases not matched to a gene; V was cut back by 5 bases and J by 7 bases. CDR1 and CDR2 from the germline V gene are LNHDA and SQIVND (reference sequence). In DNA, the CDR3 is TGTGCCAGTAGTCCCTCGGCTAGCGGGATTAATAATGAGCAGTTCTTC. Amino acids: CASSPSASGINNEQFF.

The V call is TRBV28, the J call TRBJ1-4, with D perhaps TRBD1 (6 bases). Germline CDR1 is MDHEN and CDR2 is SYDVKM. Trimming stripped 2 bases from V and 8 bases from J, with 12 bases between. This CDR3 is 14 amino acids long. CDR3: CASSLVQGSEKLFF. CDR3 nucleotides: TGTGCCAGCAGTTTAGTGCAGGGGAGCGAAAAACTGTTTTTT.

J is TRBJ2-7 and V is TRBV20-1; TRBD2 matches at 15 bases. V dropped 5 bases and J dropped 3; count of bases not matched to a gene: 5. The CDR3 runs 15 residues. The V gene's germline CDR1 is DFQATT and CDR2 SNEGSKA (reference sequence). CDR3 sequence reads: CSAGGLAGGIYEQYF. In DNA, the CDR3 is TGCAGTGCTGGTGGACTAGCGGGAGGGATCTACGAGCAGTACTTC.

The chain employs TRBV7-2 and TRBJ1-2; no firm D call. CDR3 length equals 14 residues. The ends were cut back, 3 bases at V and 1 base at J, with 9 bases in the middle. Germline V CDR1 and CDR2: SGHTA, FQGNSA. The CDR3 bases are TGTGCCAGCAGCTTGAGCCAGGTTAACTATGGCTACACCTTC. Translating it yields CASSLSQVNYGYTF.